A selection of T cell receptor beta chains follows, all from one sample in a study of blood T cells in healthy people across ages. TCRdb reprocessed the 5' RACE reads with MiXCR, giving one entry per CDR3 protein. The data show just under 550,000 distinct CDR3 sequences, 24% seen once. These same data were also listed under a study on T cells of mothers and their children.

Sequenced input: blood. The receptor source for this set is a boy aged 5 to 17 in good health. Both conserved end residues are part of each CDR3. Fields, in order: D gene, V gene, J gene, clone size, CDR3 DNA, CDR3 protein. D genes are given only for firm matches. Where a row states a size, it is once, few, many or the class of an expanded clone; other rows omit it.

D: .
V: TRBV5-1
J: TRBJ1-4
size: once
DNA: TGCGCCAGCAGCTTGGAGATGGGAGGTACTAATGAAAAACTGTTTTTT
CDR3: CASSLEMGGTNEKLFF

D: .
V: TRBV28
J: TRBJ1-1
size: few
DNA: TGTGCCAGCAGTTTATATCCCCCAAATGTACTGAACACTGAAGCTTTCTTT
CDR3: CASSLYPPNVLNTEAFF

D: .
V: TRBV11-3
J: TRBJ2-1
size: few
DNA: TGTGCCAGCAGCTTAAAACGAGGTGAGCAGTTCTTC
CDR3: CASSLKRGEQFF

D: .
V: TRBV27
J: TRBJ2-7
size: .
DNA: TGTGCCAGCAGCACCGGGACAGGTGGCGAAGCGGGAGCGTACGAGCAGTACTTC
CDR3: CASSTGTGGEAGAYEQYF

D: .
V: TRBV6-6
J: TRBJ2-7
size: few
DNA: TGTGCCAGCAGCTACGCTTCACGATACGAGCAGTACTTC
CDR3: CASSYASRYEQYF

D: .
V: TRBV7-2
J: TRBJ2-5
size: .
DNA: TGTGCCAGCAGCTTAACCCCTGATTTGGAGACCCAGTACTTC
CDR3: CASSLTPDLETQYF

D: .
V: TRBV6-2/TRBV6-3
J: TRBJ2-7
size: .
DNA: TGTGCCAGCAGTACGGGACTCGGATGGACCTTC
CDR3: CASSTGLGWTF

D: .
V: TRBV7-9
J: TRBJ2-5
size: .
DNA: TGTGCCAGCAGCTATCAGCGTCGGGGGCACGAGACCCAGTACTTC
CDR3: CASSYQRRGHETQYF

D: .
V: TRBV6-4
J: TRBJ2-1
size: once
DNA: TGTGCCAGCAGGGAGGGAGTAGGGTACAATGAGCAGTTCTTC
CDR3: CASREGVGYNEQFF

D: .
V: TRBV9
J: TRBJ2-3
size: .
DNA: TGTGCCAGCAGCGCCGGGGGGGCAGGGGGCGCGATCATGGAGTCCGATACGCAGTATTTT
CDR3: CASSAGGAGGAIMESDTQYF

D: TRBD2
V: TRBV6-2/TRBV6-3
J: TRBJ2-3
size: .
DNA: TGTGCCAGCAGTTGGAATCGGGGGGGCCTAGATACGCAGTATTTT
CDR3: CASSWNRGGLDTQYF

D: .
V: TRBV2
J: TRBJ1-2
size: .
DNA: TGTGCCAGCAGTGGTTTCGGGCCACAGGAGAACTATGGCTACACCTTC
CDR3: CASSGFGPQENYGYTF

D: TRBD2
V: TRBV5-1
J: TRBJ2-5
size: .
DNA: TGCGCCAGCAGTTCCGGACTAGCGGGGGTTGGGACCCAGTACTTC
CDR3: CASSSGLAGVGTQYF

D: TRBD2
V: TRBV19
J: TRBJ2-7
size: .
DNA: TGTGCCAGTAGTATTAGCGGGAGAGAGAACGAGCAGTACTTC
CDR3: CASSISGRENEQYF

D: .
V: TRBV27
J: TRBJ2-1
size: many
DNA: TGTGCCAGCAGTTTACGGTCCTACAATGAGCAGTTCTTC
CDR3: CASSLRSYNEQFF

D: .
V: TRBV20-1
J: TRBJ2-7
size: few
DNA: TGCAGTGCTCCCTCGCTTACCTACGAGCAGTACTTC
CDR3: CSAPSLTYEQYF

D: .
V: TRBV3-1
J: TRBJ1-3
size: few
DNA: TGTGCCAGCAGCCAAGATCAGAACTCTGGAAACACCATATATTTT
CDR3: CASSQDQNSGNTIYF

D: TRBD2
V: TRBV11-2
J: TRBJ2-5
size: few
DNA: TGTGCCAGCAGGAAGGATCTAGCGGGGGTCCAAGAGACCCAGTACTTC
CDR3: CASRKDLAGVQETQYF

D: .
V: TRBV6-2/TRBV6-3
J: TRBJ2-5
size: .
DNA: TGTGCCAACAGTACCCTGGTTCTGCGGCAAGAGACCCAGTACTTC
CDR3: CANSTLVLRQETQYF

D: .
V: TRBV7-3
J: TRBJ2-5
size: .
DNA: TGTGCCAGCAGCAGTGAGGGAGCGTCGCAGACCCAGTACTTC
CDR3: CASSSEGASQTQYF

D: TRBD2
V: TRBV13
J: TRBJ2-1
size: many
DNA: TGTGCCAGCAGCCGGGGAGGGTATGTTTTTGAGCAGTTCTTC
CDR3: CASSRGGYVFEQFF

D: .
V: TRBV7-2
J: TRBJ1-2
size: .
DNA: TGTGCCAGCAGCTTGGGGCGGGAGGTAAACTATGGCTACACCTTC
CDR3: CASSLGREVNYGYTF

D: TRBD2
V: TRBV6-1
J: TRBJ2-7
size: .
DNA: TGTGCCAGCAGTGAAGCCCAGGGAGGGTACGAGCAGTACTTC
CDR3: CASSEAQGGYEQYF

D: .
V: TRBV4-3
J: TRBJ1-4
size: many
DNA: TGCGCCAGCAGCCAAGATTTACAGGCTAATGAAAAACTGTTTTTT
CDR3: CASSQDLQANEKLFF

D: .
V: TRBV12-3/TRBV12-4
J: TRBJ1-4
size: few
DNA: TGTGCCAGCAGTTTAGTGGCAGGGTCCCGCGAAAAACTGTTTTTT
CDR3: CASSLVAGSREKLFF

D: TRBD2
V: TRBV7-2
J: TRBJ2-1
size: few
DNA: TGTGCCAGCAGCCCAACTACTAGCGGGGGGATTCGCAATGAGCAGTTCTTC
CDR3: CASSPTTSGGIRNEQFF

D: .
V: TRBV24-1
J: TRBJ2-5
size: .
DNA: TGTGCCACCAGTGATGCTACTACCTGGGGTCCAGAGACCCAGTACTTC
CDR3: CATSDATTWGPETQYF